These 18 T cell receptor beta chains were sequenced from one sample in a study of blood T cell repertoires in COVID-19. Clones were read by immunoSEQ multiplex PCR, and TCRdb kept only the in-frame ones, dropping some. This sample yields fewer than 120,000 clones, of which approximately 65% are seen a single time; approximately 8% belongs to the top ten. The material sequenced was peripheral blood. The receptors here all came from a woman aged 55-70 years with acute or convalescent COVID-19.

V is TRBV2 and J is TRBJ1-5, with 7 bases aligning to TRBD1. This CDR3 is built from 15 residues. With V trimmed by 4 bases and J by 7 bases, 10 bases remained unmatched. Germline V CDR1 and CDR2: SNHLY, FYNNEI. The CDR3 region has the DNA TGTGCCAGCAGTGGGGACTCCCTAGGGGGCCAGCCCCAGCATTTT. It is translated as CASSGDSLGGQPQHF. Full variable domain (outside the CDR3, taken from reference TRBV2 and TRBJ1-5): EPEVTQTPSHQVTQMGQEVILRCVPISNHLYFYWYRQILGQKVEFLVSFYNNEISEKSEIFDDQFSVERPDGSNFTLKIRSTKLEDSAMYFCASSGDSLGGQPQHFGDGTRLSIL.

The CDR3 DNA is TGCGCCAGCAGCCAATCGCGGGATCAGCCCCAGCATTTT. This gives the protein CASSQSRDQPQHF. The chain joins TRBV4-3 to TRBJ1-5; D is unresolved. V lost 2 bases and J lost 5, with 7 bases in between. The CDR3 runs 13 residues. Germline CDR1 LGHNA, CDR2 YSLEER.

The chain combines TRBV12-3 or TRBV12-4 with TRBJ2-2; the D is unclear. The CDR3 is 12 residues long. The germline V and J ends were trimmed by 5 bases and 6 bases, with 7 bases remaining between them. CDR3 bases: TGTGCCAGCAGTCCGGTTTCCGGGGAGCTGTTTTTT. This gives the protein CASSPVSGELFF.

The CDR3 sequence is CASSQGQGFYGYTF. The CDR3 DNA follows: TGTGCCAGCAGCCAAGGACAGGGCTTTTATGGCTACACCTTC. The chain is built from TRBV3-1 (or the pseudogene TRBV3-2) and TRBJ1-2; 7 positions agree with TRBD1. The germline V gene encodes CDR1 LGHDT and CDR2 YNNKEL (reference sequence). CDR3 length: 14 amino acids. J was trimmed by 5 bases and V by 1 base; bases with no gene match: 4.

The J gene is TRBJ2-3, the V gene TRBV7-6, with 7 bases fitting TRBD2. Germline V gene lookup returns CDR1 SGHVS and CDR2 FNYEAQ. The CDR3 spans 15 residues. V gave up 5 bases and J gave up 6 bases; unmatched junction bases: 11. The CDR3 region has the DNA TGTGCCAGCAGCCTACCCTATGCGGGGGTGGATACGCAGTATTTT. Translation gives CASSLPYAGVDTQYF.

The V gene is TRBV20-1, the J gene TRBJ1-2; no clear D gene. This CDR3 comprises 11 residues. V lost 3 bases and J 3 bases, leaving 5 bases between the germline ends. Germline CDR1 is DFQATT and CDR2 is SNEGSKA (reference sequence). The CDR3 loop is CSASLDYGYTF. DNA for the CDR3: TGCAGTGCTAGTCTTGACTATGGCTACACCTTC.

This clone was counted a few times. V usage is TRBV5-1 and J usage is TRBJ2-1; D is unresolved. V was pared by 5 bases and J by 4 bases, with 10 bases between. The V gene's germline CDR1 is SGHRS and CDR2 YFSETQ. The length of the CDR3 is 13 residues. CDR3 protein: CASRVAEYNEQFF. The DNA for the CDR3 is TGCGCCAGCAGGGTGGCCGAATACAATGAGCAGTTCTTC.

V and J are TRBV7-6 and TRBJ1-4; D is undetermined. Trimming shortened V by 1 base and J by 4 bases, and 13 bases separated the two germline ends. Germline loops: CDR1 SGHVS, CDR2 FNYEAQ. The CDR3 spans 16 residues. CDR3 bases: TGTGCCAGCAGCTTAGTCGGCGGCAGCCTTAATGAAAAACTGTTTTTT. It encodes CASSLVGGSLNEKLFF.

The chain carries TRBV14 and TRBJ2-3; 12 bases are a match to TRBD2. The CDR3 consists of 18 residues. V was pared by 4 bases and J by 3 bases, with 11 bases of the junction left unmatched. CDR1 and CDR2 (germline): SGHDN, FVKESK. The CDR3 is CASSPPGSSGGVTDTQYF. The CDR3 nucleotides read TGTGCCAGCAGCCCCCCGGGGTCTAGCGGGGGGGTGACAGATACGCAGTATTTT.

This chain uses TRBV19 with TRBJ2-1; 7 nucleotides line up with TRBD1. The CDR3 sequence is 14 residues long. V gave up 9 bases and J gave up 0 bases; unmatched junction bases: 5. Looked up from germline, CDR1 is LNHDA and CDR2 is SQIVND (reference sequence). The CDR3 DNA follows: TGTGCCAGCGTCCGGGACAGCTCCTACAATGAGCAGTTCTTC. This codes for CASVRDSSYNEQFF.

The rearrangement uses TRBV6-4 and TRBJ2-3; 9 nucleotides match TRBD1. The V gene's germline CDR1 is MRHNA and CDR2 SNTAGT. The CDR3 is 17 residues long. The V segment lost 10 bases and the J segment 0 bases; nucleotides outside the gene matches: 14. CDR3: CATFPPPGQGSTDTQYF. CDR3 sequence (DNA): TGTGCCACATTCCCCCCTCCGGGACAGGGTAGCACAGATACGCAGTATTTT.

The chain couples TRBV5-1 to TRBJ2-1, with TRBD1 matching over 7 bases. This CDR3 comprises 13 residues. Trimming took 4 bases from V and 5 from J; bases not matched to a gene: 3. In germline, CDR1 is SGHRS, CDR2 YFSETQ. The CDR3: CASSTGQNNEQFF. As DNA, the CDR3 is TGCGCCAGCAGCACGGGACAGAACAATGAGCAGTTCTTC.

This clone was seen only once. This chain connects TRBV2 to TRBJ1-5, with D unclear. The CDR3 contains 15 residues. The germline V gene has CDR1 SNHLY and CDR2 FYNNEI. With 1 base removed from V and 0 bases from J, the gap between germline ends came to 7 bases. This CDR3 reads CASSEGSYSNQPQHF. DNA for the CDR3: TGTGCCAGCAGTGAAGGGAGCTATAGCAATCAGCCCCAGCATTTT.

There are a few counts of this clone. The chain is built from TRBV20-1 and TRBJ2-1, with 10 bases identical to TRBD1. The trim removed 3 bases at V and 8 bases at J, leaving 13 bases unmatched. From germline, CDR1 is DFQATT and CDR2 SNEGSKA (reference sequence). The CDR3 has 16 amino acids. CDR3 coding DNA: TGCAGTGCTAGTGAGCCCGGGACAGGGGTAAAAGATGAGCAGTTCTTC. This encodes CSASEPGTGVKDEQFF.

The chain couples TRBV5-1 to TRBJ1-1; D call uncertain. Between the trimmed V and J ends, which lost 2 bases and 2 bases, there was a span of 7 bases. The CDR3 is made up of 13 amino acids. Germline V gene data show CDR1 as SGHRS and CDR2 as YFSETQ. CDR3 loop: CASSLTLNTEAFF. CDR3 DNA sequence: TGCGCCAGCAGCTTAACGCTAAACACTGAAGCTTTCTTT.

The chain couples TRBV7-2 to TRBJ2-1; 11 bases agree with TRBD2. There are 15 residues in the CDR3. The germline V gene has CDR1 SGHTA and CDR2 FQGNSA. Trimming removed 3 bases from V and 7 bases from J; junction bases left unmatched: 5. DNA of the CDR3: TGTGCCAGCAGCTTTACTAGCGGGGGATCGAATGAGCAGTTCTTC. Protein: CASSFTSGGSNEQFF.

This clone showed up just once. The rearrangement uses TRBV20-1 and TRBJ1-2, with D uncertain. The CDR3 has 13 amino acids. Trimming took off 3 bases at V and 4 bases at J, with 12 bases between the two ends. Germline CDR1 is DFQATT and CDR2 is SNEGSKA (reference sequence). The CDR3 reads CSASDGVGYGYTF. CDR3 in DNA: TGCAGTGCTAGTGACGGGGTTGGCTATGGCTACACCTTC.

This clone has just one count. This chain uses TRBV6-5 with TRBJ1-2; no definite D call. Between the trimmed V and J ends, which lost 2 bases and 7 bases, there was a span of 17 bases. CDR1 and CDR2 (germline): MNHEY, SVGAGI. This CDR3 is built from 15 residues. The CDR3 DNA sequence: TGTGCCAGCAGTTACGACCGGGATGGGCGCGGTGGCTACACCTTC. It translates to CASSYDRDGRGGYTF.